This T cell receptor beta chain was recorded in a study of shared clonotypes between healthy human individuals. Repertoires were generated with immunoSEQ multiplex PCR, while TCRdb's copy carries only in-frame clones and drops some. Counted here are 980,000 or so clones, 76% occurring once; the ten biggest clones make up approximately 1.5%. V dropped 10 bases and J dropped 3 bases, with 10 bases sitting between them. The CDR3 is made up of 12 amino acids. The germline gives CDR1 ENHRY, CDR2 SYGVKD. What was sequenced was memory CD4+ T cells sorted from blood. Regarding subset: CD45RA-negative fraction. The genes are TRBV10-3 and TRBJ1-5, with D unclear. This clonotype was sampled from a young man in good health. CDR3 sequence: CATNGDNQPQHF. DNA of the CDR3: TGTGCCACCAACGGGGACAATCAGCCCCAGCATTTT.